The rows below give T cell receptor beta chains drawn from one sample of a study of blood T cells in healthy people across ages. Via MiXCR, TCRdb re-called the 5' RACE reads, giving one row per CDR3 protein. The sample includes 1.6 million or so distinct CDR3 sequences, approximately 32% of them seen just once. The sequencing input was blood. These receptors were taken from a young woman in good health. CDR3s leave out the opening cysteine and the closing phenylalanine or tryptophan. Expanded clones get a size class; other rows say once, few or many, or leave the size out.

few	TRBV27	TRBJ2-1	ASSLGGLPELYNEQF
few	TRBV15	TRBJ2-3	ATSTRTSTDTQY
many	TRBV20-1	TRBJ2-7	SARSTSGVSYEQY
few	TRBV12-3/TRBV12-4	TRBJ1-1	ASRSTGRRSTEAF
.	TRBV7-3	TRBJ2-3	ASSLFAQRDSTDTQY
.	TRBV7-2	TRBJ2-1	ASSLALAGGRADEQF
few	TRBV6-5	TRBJ1-2	ASSYQEEGDNYGYT
.	TRBV12-3/TRBV12-4	TRBJ2-1	ASSLESPSYNEQF
.	TRBV6-6	TRBJ1-1	ASSARWEAF
.	TRBV7-8	TRBJ2-7	ASSLEPRNSYEQY
many	TRBV20-1	TRBJ2-3	SAREPSGTDTQY
.	TRBV4-2	TRBJ2-1	ASSQETGLAVDEQF
once	TRBV29-1	TRBJ1-3	SGARGDTIY